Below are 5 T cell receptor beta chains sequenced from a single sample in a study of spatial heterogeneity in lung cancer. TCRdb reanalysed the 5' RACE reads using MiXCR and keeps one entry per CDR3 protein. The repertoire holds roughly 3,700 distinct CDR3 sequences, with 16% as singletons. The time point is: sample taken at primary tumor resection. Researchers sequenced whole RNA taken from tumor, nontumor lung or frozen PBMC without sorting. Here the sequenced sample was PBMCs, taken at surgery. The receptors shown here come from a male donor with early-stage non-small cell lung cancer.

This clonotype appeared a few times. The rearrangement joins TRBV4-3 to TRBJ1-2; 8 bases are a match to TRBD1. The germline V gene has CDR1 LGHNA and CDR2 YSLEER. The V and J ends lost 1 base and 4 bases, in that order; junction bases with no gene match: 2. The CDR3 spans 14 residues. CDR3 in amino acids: CASSQGQGSYGYTF. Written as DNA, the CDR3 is TGCGCCAGCAGCCAAGGACAGGGGAGCTATGGCTACACCTTC.

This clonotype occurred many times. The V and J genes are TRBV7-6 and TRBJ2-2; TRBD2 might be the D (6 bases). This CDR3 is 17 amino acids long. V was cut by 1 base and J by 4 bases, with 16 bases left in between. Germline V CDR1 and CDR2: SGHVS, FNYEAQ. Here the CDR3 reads CASSLEAAGRGTGELFF. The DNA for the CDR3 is TGTGCCAGCAGCTTAGAGGCGGCGGGGCGAGGCACCGGGGAGCTGTTTTTT.

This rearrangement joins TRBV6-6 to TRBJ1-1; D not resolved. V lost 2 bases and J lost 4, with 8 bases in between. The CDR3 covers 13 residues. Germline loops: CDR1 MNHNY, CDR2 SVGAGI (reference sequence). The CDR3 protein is CASSYPDGTEAFF. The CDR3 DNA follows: TGTGCCAGCAGTTACCCCGACGGCACTGAAGCTTTCTTT.

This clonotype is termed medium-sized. CDR3 protein: CASSSVGGGPRAYNEQFF. The CDR3 DNA sequence: TGCGCCAGCAGCTCGGTCGGCGGGGGCCCCAGGGCCTACAATGAGCAGTTCTTC. The chain links TRBV5-1 to TRBJ2-1, with D possibly being TRBD2 (7 bases). V was clipped by 3 bases and J by 2 bases, with 21 bases between them. Germline V gene sequence: CDR1 SGHRS, CDR2 YFSETQ. This CDR3 is 18 amino acids long.

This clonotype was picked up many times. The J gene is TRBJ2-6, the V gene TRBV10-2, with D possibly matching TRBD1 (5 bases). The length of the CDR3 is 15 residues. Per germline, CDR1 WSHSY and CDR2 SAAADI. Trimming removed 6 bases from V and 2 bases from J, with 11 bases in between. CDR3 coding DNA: TGCGCCAGCAGAAAGCAGGACACTGGGGCCAACGTCCTGACTTTC. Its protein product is CASRKQDTGANVLTF.